This T cell receptor beta chain was obtained from a study of beta chain features in type 1 diabetes. Study-level findings and limits: Shorter TCRB CDR3s, moderately but significantly so, marked every one of the four CD4+ subsets in Type 1 diabetes patients.

Every isolated RNA sample was fully reverse transcribed, so sequencing captured expressed TCRB transcripts. Clones were read by immunoSEQ multiplex PCR, and TCRdb kept only the in-frame ones, dropping some. Among 25,000 to 30,000 clones listed, roughly two thirds were seen once. This clone turned up a few times. The antigen remains unidentified. With V trimmed by 1 base and J by 4 bases, 3 bases remained unmatched. The V gene's germline CDR1 is ENHRY and CDR2 SYGVKD. The CDR3 totals 14 residues. Cell sorting via CD45RO/CCR7/CD25/CD127/CD95/CD27 was performed to obtain CD4+ naive, central memory, regulatory and stem cell-like memory cells.

The TCR sequence derives from a woman in her 30s with type 1 diabetes. The sequenced sample was Tregs from blood. The chain links TRBV10-3 to TRBJ1-2; TRBD1 matches 7 bases. Here the CDR3 DNA reads TGTGCCATCAGTGAGTTACAGGGGAGCTATGGCTACACCTTC. This sequence encodes CAISELQGSYGYTF.